The 5 T cell receptor beta chains below were found in one sample sequenced in a study of blood T cells in healthy people across ages. A sample-barcoded 5' primer and a J-beta primer mix were used in a second PCR of about 7 to 12 cycles. TCRdb re-analysed the 5' RACE reads in MiXCR, keeping a single row per CDR3 protein. The table includes under 2,000,000 distinct CDR3 sequences, about 50% detected once. Source material: blood. Receptor source: a woman between 40 and 55 years old in good health.

The gene calls are TRBV5-1 and TRBJ2-4; 12 bases map to TRBD2. Matching the DNA end better, TRBJ2-5 makes the J call doubtful. Germline V CDR1 and CDR2: SGHRS, YFSETQ. The CDR3 contains 17 residues. CDR3 region: CASSLEPLGLAGETQYF. In DNA form, the CDR3 reads TGCGCCAGCAGCTTGGAGCCCCTAGGACTAGCGGGGGAGACCCAGTACTTC.

The chain has TRBV28 and TRBJ2-3; 7 bases are a match to TRBD1. Germline V gene data show CDR1 as MDHEN and CDR2 as SYDVKM. The junction had 9 bases not matched to a gene; V was cut back by 6 bases and J by 0 bases. This CDR3 is built from 16 residues. The CDR3 nucleotides are TGTGCCAGCAGCGATAGGGGACAGCTTAGCACAGATACGCAGTATTTT. It specifies CASSDRGQLSTDTQYF. Using reference TRBV28 and TRBJ2-3 for the parts outside the CDR3, the full variable domain is DVKVTQSSRYLVKRTGEKVFLECVQDMDHENMFWYRQDPGLGLRLIYFSYDVKMKEKGDIPEGYSVSREKKERFSLILESASTNQTSMYLCASSDRGQLSTDTQYFGPGTRLTVL.

This clonotype showed up just a few times. The chain has TRBV28 and TRBJ2-3; 8 bases align to TRBD2. The ends lost 5 bases at V and 2 bases at J; junction bases unmatched: 6. This CDR3 comprises 15 residues. CDR1 and CDR2 from the germline V gene are MDHEN and SYDVKM. The CDR3 nucleotides are TGTGCCAGCAGTGTGACTAGCGCAGACACAGATACGCAGTATTTT. Amino acid sequence: CASSVTSADTDTQYF.

V is TRBV18 and J is TRBJ2-3, with D unclear. V was pared by 1 base and J by 5 bases, with 13 bases between. The germline gives CDR1 KGHSH, CDR2 LQKENI. The CDR3 sequence is 15 residues long. CDR3 amino acids: CASSPLGNRGDTQYF. The CDR3 bases are TGTGCCAGCTCACCACTAGGAAACCGAGGAGATACGCAGTATTTT.

The CDR3 sequence is CASRSPSGPFYNEQFF. CDR3 nucleotide sequence: TGTGCCAGCAGGTCCCCTAGCGGGCCCTTTTACAATGAGCAGTTCTTC. The chain couples TRBV27 to TRBJ2-1; TRBD2 agrees at 8 bases. Germline-derived CDR1 and CDR2 are MNHEY and SMNVEV (reference sequence). Trimming removed 6 bases from V and 4 bases from J; junction bases left unmatched: 11. The CDR3 is 16 residues long.